These 20 T cell receptor beta chains were all obtained from the same sample, sequenced in a study of blood T cell repertoires in COVID-19. Assay used: immunoSEQ multiplex PCR; TCRdb lists only in-frame clones, some missing. The data show 200,000 to 250,000 clones, under 90% seen once. The sample was peripheral blood. Receptors were obtained from a man in his fifties or sixties with COVID-19, enrolled during active disease.

The chain recombines TRBV15 with TRBJ1-6; D possibly corresponds to TRBD1 (6 bases). Trimming took 1 base from V and 7 from J, leaving 8 bases between them. The germline gives CDR1 LNHNV, CDR2 YYDKDF (reference sequence). This CDR3 region has 14 residues. The CDR3 protein is CATSRVQGNSPLHF. Here the CDR3 DNA reads TGTGCCACCAGCAGAGTACAGGGAAATTCACCCCTCCACTTT.

The chain is built from TRBV6-4 and TRBJ1-2; 11 bases align to TRBD1. The CDR3 has 16 amino acids. V was pared by 2 bases and J by 8 bases, with 10 bases of the junction left unmatched. The V gene's germline CDR1 is MRHNA and CDR2 SNTAGT. CDR3 coding DNA: TGTGCCAGCAGTGACGCCGGACAGGGGGCATCTAGGGGCTACACCTTC. As protein: CASSDAGQGASRGYTF.

The chain combines TRBV5-1 with TRBJ2-2; maybe TRBD1 (5 bases). The length of the CDR3 is 15 residues. Trimming stripped 0 bases from V and 1 base from J, with 7 bases between. Germline CDR1 is SGHRS and CDR2 is YFSETQ. CDR3 sequence (DNA): TGCGCCAGCAGCTTGGAAAGGGGGAACACCGGGGAGCTGTTTTTT. This codes for CASSLERGNTGELFF.

The V call is TRBV30, the J call TRBJ2-7, with TRBD1 as a possible D gene (5 bases). This CDR3 region has 12 residues. In germline, CDR1 is GTSNPN, CDR2 SVGIG (reference sequence). With 5 bases removed from V and 0 bases from J, the gap between germline ends came to 8 bases. DNA of the CDR3: TGTGCCTGGGGACACTACTCCTACGAGCAGTACTTC. This codes for CAWGHYSYEQYF.

The J gene is TRBJ1-6, the V gene TRBV7-9; TRBD1 agrees at 11 bases. This CDR3 spans 16 amino acids. V was pared by 5 bases and J by 7 bases, with 7 bases of the junction left unmatched. The germline V gene has CDR1 SEHNR and CDR2 FQNEAQ (reference sequence). This CDR3 is CASSSRGQGDNSPLHF. The CDR3 bases are TGTGCCAGCAGCAGCCGGGGACAGGGGGACAATTCACCCCTCCACTTT.

There are many counts of this clone. The chain carries TRBV18 and TRBJ2-1; 11 bases match TRBD1. Germline values: CDR1 KGHSH, CDR2 LQKENI. The CDR3 covers 15 residues. Trimming cost V 4 bases and J 5 bases; bases outside gene matches: 4. The CDR3 nucleotides read TGTGCCAGCTCACAATGGGACAGGGGGGACAATGAGCAGTTCTTC. It translates to CASSQWDRGDNEQFF.

This chain connects TRBV10-3 to TRBJ1-1, with D tentatively TRBD1 (5 bases). V lost 4 bases, J lost 0 bases, and 18 bases lay in between. CDR1 is ENHRY, CDR2 SYGVKD, per germline. There are 17 residues in the CDR3. CDR3 coding DNA: TGTGCCATCAGTGTGGGGCCGGTAAATGTCATGAACACTGAAGCTTTCTTT. This gives the protein CAISVGPVNVMNTEAFF.

This chain connects TRBV30 to TRBJ1-1; D not certain. The V gene lost 5 bases and the J gene lost 4 bases, with 14 bases spanning the gap. The CDR3 extends over 13 amino acids. Germline CDR1 and CDR2: GTSNPN and SVGIG (reference sequence). CDR3 bases: TGTGCCTGGTCCCCCACGGGTGGCACTGAAGCTTTCTTT. Protein sequence: CAWSPTGGTEAFF.

Sample share makes this clone medium-sized. The rearrangement links TRBV30 to TRBJ1-6; possibly TRBD1 for D (5 bases). The CDR3 length is 15 residues. V was trimmed by 4 bases and J by 9 bases, leaving 19 bases between them. In germline, CDR1 is GTSNPN, CDR2 SVGIG (reference sequence). CDR3 in amino acids: CAWTPSGVESSPLHF. The CDR3 DNA reads TGTGCCTGGACTCCCTCGGGGGTAGAGAGTTCACCCCTCCACTTT.

The chain's CDR3 is CASRGQGASSPLHF. The CDR3 DNA is TGTGCCAGCAGAGGACAGGGGGCATCTTCACCCCTCCACTTT. This chain links TRBV27 with TRBJ1-6, with 11 bases that match TRBD1. Trimming took 6 bases from V and 9 from J; bases not matched to a gene: 4. Germline CDR1 MNHEY, CDR2 SMNVEV (reference sequence). The CDR3 consists of 14 residues.

V and J are TRBV7-9 and TRBJ2-1; D uncertain. V was trimmed by 1 base and J by 2 bases, leaving 6 bases between them. The CDR3 is made up of 14 amino acids. Germline CDR1 SEHNR, CDR2 FQNEAQ (reference sequence). The DNA for the CDR3 is TGTGCCAGCAGCTTAGGAGGCACCTACAATGAGCAGTTCTTC. Protein: CASSLGGTYNEQFF.

This clone was found a few times. The V gene is TRBV4-2, the J gene TRBJ2-5, with TRBD2 matching over 12 bases. This CDR3 spans 15 amino acids. Trimming took 2 bases from V and 2 from J; bases not matched to a gene: 0. Germline V gene sequence: CDR1 LGHNA, CDR2 YNFKEQ. The CDR3 region has the DNA TGTGCCAGCAGCCAACTAGCGGGGGGGCAAGAGACCCAGTACTTC. Translating gives CASSQLAGGQETQYF.

The gene calls are TRBV2 and TRBJ2-5; perhaps TRBD1 as D (5 bases). The CDR3 spans 15 residues. V shed 4 bases and J shed 5 bases, with 17 bases lying between them. From germline, CDR1 is SNHLY and CDR2 FYNNEI. CDR3 amino acids: CASSVGPDTWETQYF. The CDR3 DNA reads TGTGCCAGCAGTGTTGGCCCGGACACCTGGGAGACCCAGTACTTC. Using reference TRBV2 and TRBJ2-5 for the parts outside the CDR3, the full variable domain is EPEVTQTPSHQVTQMGQEVILRCVPISNHLYFYWYRQILGQKVEFLVSFYNNEISEKSEIFDDQFSVERPDGSNFTLKIRSTKLEDSAMYFCASSVGPDTWETQYFGPGTRLLVL.

The chain has TRBV7-9 and TRBJ1-4; D ambiguous. The germline CDR1 and CDR2 sequences are SEHNR and FQNEAQ (reference sequence). V lost 5 bases and J lost 8, with 12 bases in between. The CDR3 length is 13 residues. The CDR3 nucleotides are TGTGCCAGCAGCCCCCAATCAGTGGAAAAACTGTTTTTT. Residues: CASSPQSVEKLFF.

The chain uses TRBV5-4 and TRBJ2-7, with 8 bases identical to TRBD1. Germline V lookup: CDR1 SGHNT, CDR2 YYREEE (reference sequence). Trimming took 3 bases from V and 3 from J; bases not matched to a gene: 8. The CDR3 length is 15 residues. As DNA, the CDR3 is TGTGCCAGCAGCTCGGCCCAGGGGGCGATCTACGAGCAGTACTTC. Translated: CASSSAQGAIYEQYF.

This clone was counted once. The rearrangement links TRBV11-3 to TRBJ1-3, with no clear D. This CDR3 is 17 amino acids long. Germline V gene data show CDR1 as SGHNT and CDR2 as YENEEA. Trimming took 0 bases from V and 0 from J, leaving 12 bases between them. The CDR3, as DNA: TGTGCCAGCAGCTTAGAGTTCGAGAGGTACTCTGGAAACACCATATATTTT. Translated, it gives CASSLEFERYSGNTIYF.

The V call is TRBV2, the J call TRBJ1-1, with D possibly matching TRBD1 (5 bases). This CDR3 region has 13 residues. Trimming removed 6 bases from V and 1 base from J, with 9 bases in between. CDR1 SNHLY and CDR2 FYNNEI come from the germline V gene. CDR3 bases: TGTGCCAGCAGCGCGGACACGAACACTGAAGCTTTCTTT. Translated: CASSADTNTEAFF.

This rearrangement joins TRBV14 to TRBJ2-3; D is undetermined. V lost 4 bases, J lost 2 bases, and 13 bases lay in between. The CDR3 is 15 amino acids. The germline V gene has CDR1 SGHDN and CDR2 FVKESK. CDR3 sequence reads: CASSLTIRTTDTQYF. DNA for the CDR3: TGTGCCAGCAGCCTTACTATCCGTACCACAGATACGCAGTATTTT.

V gene TRBV28 combines with J gene TRBJ2-7; no reliable D call. The CDR3 is 14 amino acids. Germline V gene data show CDR1 as MDHEN and CDR2 as SYDVKM. V lost 7 bases to trimming and J lost 3 bases, with 16 bases between them. CDR3 protein: CASKLSPPLYEQYF. The CDR3 DNA reads TGTGCCAGCAAACTATCCCCACCACTCTACGAGCAGTACTTC.

The chain combines TRBV5-1 with TRBJ2-7, with D tentatively TRBD1 (6 bases). This CDR3 comprises 14 residues. V was clipped by 4 bases and J by 4 bases, with 15 bases between them. Germline V gene data show CDR1 as SGHRS and CDR2 as YFSETQ. As DNA, the CDR3 is TGCGCCAGCAGCACCGAGGGGGTTTGGTACGAGCAGTACTTC. Its translation: CASSTEGVWYEQYF.